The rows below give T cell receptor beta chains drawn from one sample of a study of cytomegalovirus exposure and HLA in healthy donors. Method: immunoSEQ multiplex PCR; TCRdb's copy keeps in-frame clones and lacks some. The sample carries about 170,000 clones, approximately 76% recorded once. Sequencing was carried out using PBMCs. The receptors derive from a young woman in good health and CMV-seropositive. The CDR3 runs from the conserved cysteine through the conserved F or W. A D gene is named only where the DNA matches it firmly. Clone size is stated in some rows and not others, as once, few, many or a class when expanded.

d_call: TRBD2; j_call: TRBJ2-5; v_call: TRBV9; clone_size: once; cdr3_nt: TGTGCCAGCAGCGTAGTGCCTGGCGGGAGACAAGAGACCCAGTACTTC; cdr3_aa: CASSVVPGGRQETQYF
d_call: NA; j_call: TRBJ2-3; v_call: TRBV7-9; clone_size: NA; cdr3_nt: TGTGCCAGCAGCTTAGACGGGGGAGCAGATACGCAGTATTTT; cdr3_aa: CASSLDGGADTQYF
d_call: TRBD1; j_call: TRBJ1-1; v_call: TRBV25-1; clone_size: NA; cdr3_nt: TGTGCCAGCATGCTTCGACAGGGGGCGGACACTGAAGCTTTCTTT; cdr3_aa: CASMLRQGADTEAFF
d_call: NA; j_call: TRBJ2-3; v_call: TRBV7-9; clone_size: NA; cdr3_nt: TGTGCCAGCAGTCAGGGGCCAGGGATGGTTGATACGCAGTATTTT; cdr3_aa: CASSQGPGMVDTQYF
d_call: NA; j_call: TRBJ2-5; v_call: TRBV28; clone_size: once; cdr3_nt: TGTGCCAGCAGTATATCGACAGTGGAGACCCAGTACTTC; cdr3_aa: CASSISTVETQYF
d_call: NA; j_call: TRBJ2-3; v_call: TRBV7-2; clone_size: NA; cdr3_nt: TGTGCCAGCAGCCCCCTAGCTCATAGCACAGATACGCAGTATTTT; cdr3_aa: CASSPLAHSTDTQYF
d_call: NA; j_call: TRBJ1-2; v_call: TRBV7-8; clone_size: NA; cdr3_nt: TGTGCCAGCAGCGCGAGCAGGGCTAACTATGGCTACACCTTC; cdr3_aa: CASSASRANYGYTF
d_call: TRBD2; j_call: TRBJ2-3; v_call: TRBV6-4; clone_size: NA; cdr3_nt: TGTGCCAGCAGCACATCCACTAGCGGGGGGACAGATACGCAGTATTTT; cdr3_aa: CASSTSTSGGTDTQYF
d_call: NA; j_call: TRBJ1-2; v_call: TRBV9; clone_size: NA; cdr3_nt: TGTGCCAGCAGGGGGCAGGAGTATGGCTACACCTTC; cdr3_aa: CASRGQEYGYTF
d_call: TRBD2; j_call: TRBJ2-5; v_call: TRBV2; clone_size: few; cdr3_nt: TGTGCCAGCATTGGAGGGACTAGCGGGGGGACCCAGTACTTC; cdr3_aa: CASIGGTSGGTQYF
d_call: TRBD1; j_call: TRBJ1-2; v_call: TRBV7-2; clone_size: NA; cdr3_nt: TGTGCCAGCAGCTACGGAACAGGGGATTATGGCTACACCTTC; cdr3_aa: CASSYGTGDYGYTF
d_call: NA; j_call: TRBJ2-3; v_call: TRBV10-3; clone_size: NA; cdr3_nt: TGTGCCATCAGTGGAGGGATCTCAGATACGCAGTATTTT; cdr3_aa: CAISGGISDTQYF
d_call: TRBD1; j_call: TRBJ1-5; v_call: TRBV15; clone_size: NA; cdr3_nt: TGTGCCACCAGCAACCAGGGGGCCAGTCAGCCCCAGCATTTT; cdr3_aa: CATSNQGASQPQHF
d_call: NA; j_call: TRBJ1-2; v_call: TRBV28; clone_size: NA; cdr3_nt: TGTGCCAGCAGTTTGGGGCAGGGATACAACTATGGCTACACCTTC; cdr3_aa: CASSLGQGYNYGYTF
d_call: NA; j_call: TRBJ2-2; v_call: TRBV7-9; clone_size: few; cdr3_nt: TGTGCCAGCAGCCCCTTGCGAATCGGGGGGCTGGGTGCCGGGGAGCTGTTTTTT; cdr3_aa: CASSPLRIGGLGAGELFF
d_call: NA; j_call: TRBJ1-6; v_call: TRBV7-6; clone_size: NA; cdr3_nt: TGTGCCAGCAGCCTTACGGATTCACCCCTCCACTTT; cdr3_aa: CASSLTDSPLHF
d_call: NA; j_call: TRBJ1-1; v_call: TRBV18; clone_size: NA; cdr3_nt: TGTGCCAGCTCATTCGCCACTAACACTGAAGCTTTCTTT; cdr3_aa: CASSFATNTEAFF
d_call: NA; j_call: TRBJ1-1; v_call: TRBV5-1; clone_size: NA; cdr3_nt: TGCGCCAGCAGCTTGCTGAGACACCAGAACACTGAAGCTTTCTTT; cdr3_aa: CASSLLRHQNTEAFF
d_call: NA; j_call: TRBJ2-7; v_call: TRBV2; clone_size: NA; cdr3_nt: TGTGCCAGCAGTGAGGGGGGGACAGGAGACTACGAGCAGTACTTC; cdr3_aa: CASSEGGTGDYEQYF
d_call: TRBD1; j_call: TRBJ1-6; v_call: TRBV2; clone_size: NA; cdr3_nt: TGTGCCAGCAGTGAAGACAGGGGAACGCCACCCCTCCACTTT; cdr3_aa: CASSEDRGTPPLHF
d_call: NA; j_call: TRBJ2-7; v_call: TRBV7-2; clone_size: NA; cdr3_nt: TGTGCCAGCAGCGCGCGAGTGGGCGGGCGGGGAGCAACCTACGAGCAGTACTTC; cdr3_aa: CASSARVGGRGATYEQYF
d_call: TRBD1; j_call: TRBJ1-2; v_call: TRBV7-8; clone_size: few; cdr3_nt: TGTGCCAGCAGCTTAGCTGGACAGGGAGCCAACTATGGCTACACCTTC; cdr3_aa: CASSLAGQGANYGYTF
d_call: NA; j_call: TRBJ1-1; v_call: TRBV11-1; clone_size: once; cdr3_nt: TGTGCCAGCAGCTTCAGTCCGGGGACTGAAGCTTTCTTT; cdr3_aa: CASSFSPGTEAFF
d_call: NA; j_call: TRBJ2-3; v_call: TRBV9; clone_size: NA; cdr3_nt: TGTGCCAGCAGCACCGGACTAGATACGCAGTATTTT; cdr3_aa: CASSTGLDTQYF
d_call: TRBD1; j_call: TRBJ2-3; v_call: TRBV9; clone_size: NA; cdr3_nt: TGTGCCAGCAGCGTAGAGAGTCAGGGGGAGACAGATACGCAGTATTTT; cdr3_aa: CASSVESQGETDTQYF
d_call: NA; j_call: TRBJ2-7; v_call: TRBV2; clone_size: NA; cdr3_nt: TGTGCCAGCAGTGGACAGCAGCAGTACTTC; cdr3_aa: CASSGQQQYF
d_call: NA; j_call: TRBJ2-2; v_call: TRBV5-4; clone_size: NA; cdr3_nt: TGTGCCAGCAGCTTGGTGGCTGGCGGGGAGCTGTTTTTT; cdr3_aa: CASSLVAGGELFF
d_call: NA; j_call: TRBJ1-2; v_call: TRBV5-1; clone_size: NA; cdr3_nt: TGCGCCAGCAGTCCAGACAGCCCGGGAGGCTATGGCTACACCTTC; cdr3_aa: CASSPDSPGGYGYTF
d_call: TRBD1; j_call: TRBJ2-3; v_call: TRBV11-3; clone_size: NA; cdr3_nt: TGTGCCAGCAGCCCAAGACAGGGGGGAACAGATACGCAGTATTTT; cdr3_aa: CASSPRQGGTDTQYF
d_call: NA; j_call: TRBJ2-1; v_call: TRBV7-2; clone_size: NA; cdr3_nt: TGTGCCAGCAGCGCCCCTAACAGGGTCGATGAGCAGTTCTTC; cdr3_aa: CASSAPNRVDEQFF
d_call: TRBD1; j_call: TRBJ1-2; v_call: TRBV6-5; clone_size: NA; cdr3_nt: TGTGCCAGCAGCCGAGGACAGGCATATGGCTACACCTTC; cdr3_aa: CASSRGQAYGYTF
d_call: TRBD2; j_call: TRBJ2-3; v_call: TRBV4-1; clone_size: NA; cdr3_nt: TGCGCCAGCAGCCAATCTCCTAGCGGGATGGGAGATACGCAGTATTTT; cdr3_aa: CASSQSPSGMGDTQYF
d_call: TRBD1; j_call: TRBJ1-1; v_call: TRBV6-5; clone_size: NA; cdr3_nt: TGTGCCAGCAGCCGGGACAGAGGGATGAACACTGAAGCTTTCTTT; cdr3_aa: CASSRDRGMNTEAFF
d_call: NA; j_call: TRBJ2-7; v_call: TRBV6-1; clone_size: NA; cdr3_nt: TGTGCCAGCAGTAGACCCGACCGGAGCTCCTACGAGCAGTACTTC; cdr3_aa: CASSRPDRSSYEQYF
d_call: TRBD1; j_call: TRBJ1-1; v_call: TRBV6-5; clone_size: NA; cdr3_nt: TGTGCCAGCAGTTTCGGACAGGGCGAGAACACTGAAGCTTTCTTT; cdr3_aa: CASSFGQGENTEAFF
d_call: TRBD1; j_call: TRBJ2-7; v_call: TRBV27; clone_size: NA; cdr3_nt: TGTGCCAGCAGTTTATATGGGACAGGGTTCTACGAGCAGTACTTC; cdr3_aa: CASSLYGTGFYEQYF
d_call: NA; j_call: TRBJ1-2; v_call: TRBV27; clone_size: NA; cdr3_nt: TGTGCCAGCCTACCTGCAGGGAGGCGGGCCCCCGGTGGCTACACCTTC; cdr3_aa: CASLPAGRRAPGGYTF
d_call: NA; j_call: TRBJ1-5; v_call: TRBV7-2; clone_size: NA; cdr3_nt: TGTGCCAGCAGCCTCATGACAGGCCCGAATCAGCCCCAGCATTTT; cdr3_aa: CASSLMTGPNQPQHF
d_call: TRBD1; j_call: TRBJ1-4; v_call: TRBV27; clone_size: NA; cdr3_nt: TGTGCCAGCAGTAGACAGGGCCCTAATGAAAAACTGTTTTTT; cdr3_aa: CASSRQGPNEKLFF
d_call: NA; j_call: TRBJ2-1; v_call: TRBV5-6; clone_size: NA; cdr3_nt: TGTGCCAGCAGCTTGGAGGGGGGGGGTAATGAGCAGTTCTTC; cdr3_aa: CASSLEGGGNEQFF
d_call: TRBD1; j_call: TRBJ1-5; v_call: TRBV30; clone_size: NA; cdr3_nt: TGTGCCTGGAGTGATGGACAGGGCAATCAGCCCCAGCATTTT; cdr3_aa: CAWSDGQGNQPQHF
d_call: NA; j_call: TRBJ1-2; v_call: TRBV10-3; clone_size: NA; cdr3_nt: TGTGCCATCAGTGATAGTAGTAACTATGGCTACACCTTC; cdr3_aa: CAISDSSNYGYTF
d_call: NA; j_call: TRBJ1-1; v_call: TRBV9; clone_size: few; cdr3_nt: TGTGCCAGCAGCGTAGGGGCTCCCGGCTACACTGAAGCTTTCTTT; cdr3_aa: CASSVGAPGYTEAFF